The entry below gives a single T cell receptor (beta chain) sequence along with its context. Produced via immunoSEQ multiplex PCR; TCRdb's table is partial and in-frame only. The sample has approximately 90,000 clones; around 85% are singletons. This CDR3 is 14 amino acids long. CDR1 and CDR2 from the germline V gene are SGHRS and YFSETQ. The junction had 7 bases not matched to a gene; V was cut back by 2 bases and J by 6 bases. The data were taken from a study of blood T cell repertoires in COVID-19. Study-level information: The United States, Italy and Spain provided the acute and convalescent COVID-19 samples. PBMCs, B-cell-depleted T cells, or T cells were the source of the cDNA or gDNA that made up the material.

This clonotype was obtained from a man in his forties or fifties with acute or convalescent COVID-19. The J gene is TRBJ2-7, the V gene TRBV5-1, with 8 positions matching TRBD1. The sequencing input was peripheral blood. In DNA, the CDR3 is TGCGCCAGCAGCTTCGGACAGGGAAAACCCGAGCAGTACTTC. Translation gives CASSFGQGKPEQYF.